The 12 T cell receptor beta chains below were found in one sample sequenced in a study of blood T cells in healthy people across ages. For the second PCR, which ran for 7 to 11 cycles, a sample-barcoded 5' primer and a J-beta primer mix were used. TCRdb ran MiXCR on the 5' RACE reads and lists one entry per CDR3 protein. The profile shows about 930,000 distinct CDR3 sequences, 29% of them singletons. This sample was also put to use in a study of T cells of mothers and their children.

The sample was blood. These receptors all stem from a woman aged 40 to 49 in good health.

The chain couples TRBV7-8 to TRBJ2-3; the D gene is possibly TRBD1 (6 bases). The V gene's germline CDR1 is SGHVS and CDR2 FQNEAQ. V lost 10 bases, J lost 1 base, and 18 bases lay in between. This CDR3 has 15 amino acids. DNA for the CDR3: TGTGCCACCGGGCCCTGGGCAGGGGGCACAGATACGCAGTATTTT. It codes for CATGPWAGGTDTQYF.

This clonotype has at least ten counts. The chain has TRBV7-3 and TRBJ2-1; the D gene is possibly TRBD1 (6 bases). The CDR3 is made up of 15 amino acids. The germline V gene encodes CDR1 SGHTA and CDR2 FQGTGA. With 5 bases removed from V and 6 bases from J, the gap between germline ends came to 17 bases. In nucleotides, the CDR3 is TGTGCCAGCAGCCCAAATCTTGGACAGATCAATGAGCAGTTCTTC. This translates into CASSPNLGQINEQFF.

The chain couples TRBV7-2 to TRBJ1-5; the D is unclear. Germline V gives CDR1 SGHTA, CDR2 FQGNSA. V was cut by 0 bases and J by 3 bases, with 12 bases left in between. CDR3 length: 16 amino acids. The DNA for the CDR3 is TGTGCCAGCAGCTTAGCTTCTTCGATGGACAATCAGCCCCAGCATTTT. It is translated as CASSLASSMDNQPQHF.

There are a few counts of this clonotype. The chain employs TRBV5-1 and TRBJ2-4, with TRBD2 as a possible D gene (5 bases). This CDR3 has 14 amino acids. Trimming pared 4 bases from V and 8 bases from J, leaving 16 bases between. The germline gives CDR1 SGHRS, CDR2 YFSETQ. As DNA, the CDR3 is TGCGCCAGCAGCCGTTCGGACGGAGCGGACATTCAGTACTTC. Protein: CASSRSDGADIQYF.

The gene calls are TRBV28 and TRBJ2-5; a possible D gene is TRBD2 (6 bases). With 0 bases removed from V and 4 bases from J, the gap between germline ends came to 9 bases. CDR1 and CDR2 from the germline V gene are MDHEN and SYDVKM. The CDR3 length is 14 residues. The CDR3 bases are TGTGCCAGCAGTTTATGGGGCGGGACAGAGACCCAGTACTTC. Protein sequence: CASSLWGGTETQYF.

This clonotype was counted between two and nine times. The chain carries TRBV20-1 and TRBJ2-7; D unclear. The CDR3 has 14 residues. V was shortened by 4 bases and J by 3 bases, with 16 bases between the two germline ends. Germline CDR1 reads DFQATT; CDR2 reads SNEGSKA (reference sequence). The CDR3 region has the DNA TGCAGTGCTACCGAGGTGGCTTTCAACTACGAGCAGTACTTC. Amino acid sequence: CSATEVAFNYEQYF.

This clonotype occurred a few times. V is TRBV10-3 and J is TRBJ1-4; no clear D gene. This CDR3 has 11 amino acids. CDR1 ENHRY and CDR2 SYGVKD come from the germline V gene. Trimming removed 10 bases at V and 5 bases at J, with 8 bases between. CDR3 in DNA: TGTGCCACGGGCGAGAATGAAAAACTGTTTTTT. Translation: CATGENEKLFF.

V gene TRBV6-1 combines with J gene TRBJ1-6, with 7 positions matching TRBD1. V shed 6 bases, J shed 7 bases, and the junction held 9 bases outside the gene matches. CDR3 length: 15 residues. The germline CDR1 and CDR2 sequences are MNHNS and SASEGT. CDR3 loop: CASRDRSAGNSPLHF. CDR3 sequence (DNA): TGTGCCAGCAGGGACAGGTCCGCCGGGAATTCACCCCTCCACTTT.

The chain uses TRBV28 and TRBJ2-5; TRBD2 is a possible D gene (6 bases). V was pared by 6 bases and J by 5 bases, with 19 bases between. The germline V gene has CDR1 MDHEN and CDR2 SYDVKM. This CDR3 comprises 15 residues. CDR3 amino acids: CASSHPTSSWETQYF. The CDR3 nucleotides read TGTGCCAGCAGCCACCCGACTAGTTCCTGGGAGACCCAGTACTTC.

This clonotype has at least ten counts. The chain recombines TRBV4-1 with TRBJ2-1; the D gene is possibly TRBD1 (5 bases). Germline CDR1 is MGHRA and CDR2 is YSYEKL. This CDR3 is 17 amino acids long. V shed 5 bases and J shed 0 bases, with 17 bases lying between them. The chain's CDR3 is CASSSRTLKSSYNEQFF. In nucleotides, the CDR3 is TGCGCCAGCAGCTCACGGACACTAAAGAGCTCCTACAATGAGCAGTTCTTC.

The rearrangement links TRBV19 to TRBJ1-2; D remains ambiguous. The germline CDR1 and CDR2 sequences are LNHDA and SQIVND (reference sequence). V lost 6 bases, J lost 3 bases, and 17 bases lay in between. The CDR3 loop spans 15 amino acids. The CDR3 protein is CASRGWIDEDYGYTF. In nucleotides, the CDR3 is TGTGCCAGTAGGGGATGGATCGATGAAGACTATGGCTACACCTTC.

With regard to this clonotype: A read error may explain this, as a much larger clone is one base away. The rearrangement joins TRBV4-1 to TRBJ2-7; D remains unclear. CDR3 size: 13 residues. The V and J ends lost 5 bases and 2 bases respectively, with 10 bases between them. The germline CDR1 and CDR2 sequences are MGHRA and YSYEKL. Here the CDR3 DNA reads TGCGCCAGCAGCGACGGAATTACCTACGAGCAGTACTTC. It encodes CASSDGITYEQYF.